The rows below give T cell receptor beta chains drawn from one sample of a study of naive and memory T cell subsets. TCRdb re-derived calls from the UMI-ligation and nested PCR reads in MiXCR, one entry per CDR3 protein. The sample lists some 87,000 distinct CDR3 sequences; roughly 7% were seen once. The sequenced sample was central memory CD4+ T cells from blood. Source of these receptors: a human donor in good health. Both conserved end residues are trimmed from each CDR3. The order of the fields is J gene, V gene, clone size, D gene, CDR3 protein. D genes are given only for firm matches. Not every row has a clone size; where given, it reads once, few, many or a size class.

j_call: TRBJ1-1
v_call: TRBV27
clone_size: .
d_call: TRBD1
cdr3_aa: ASSSAGTGSTEAF

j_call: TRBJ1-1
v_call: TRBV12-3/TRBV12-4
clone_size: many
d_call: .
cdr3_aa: ASSLWQVAF

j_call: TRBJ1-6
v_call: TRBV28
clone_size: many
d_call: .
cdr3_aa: ASSLLSSPLH

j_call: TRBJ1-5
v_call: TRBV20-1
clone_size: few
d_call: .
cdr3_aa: SARRALEPQH

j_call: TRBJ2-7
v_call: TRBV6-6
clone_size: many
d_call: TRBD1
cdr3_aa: ASSYGTGASYEQY

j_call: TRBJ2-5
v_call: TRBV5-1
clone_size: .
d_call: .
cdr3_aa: ASSFSGTLETQY

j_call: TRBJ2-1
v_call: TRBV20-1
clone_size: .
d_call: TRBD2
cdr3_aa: SAAMTSGRIGEQF

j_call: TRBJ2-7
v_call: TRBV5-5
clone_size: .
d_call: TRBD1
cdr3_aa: ASSGQGLSSYEQY

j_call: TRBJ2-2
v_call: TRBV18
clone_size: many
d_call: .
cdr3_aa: ASSPRKTGELF

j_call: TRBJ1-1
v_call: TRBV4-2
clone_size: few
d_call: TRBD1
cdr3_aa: ASSFGQGENTEAF

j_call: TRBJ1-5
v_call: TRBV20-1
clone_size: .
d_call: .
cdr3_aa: SASQAGRSNQPQH

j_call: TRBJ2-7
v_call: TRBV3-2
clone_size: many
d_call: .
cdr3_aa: ASSQDPDRGIPGAYEQY

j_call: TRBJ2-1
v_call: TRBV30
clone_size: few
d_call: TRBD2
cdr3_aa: AWRVSGMNEQF

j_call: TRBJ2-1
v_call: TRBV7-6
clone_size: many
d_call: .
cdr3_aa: ASSFLMDNEQF

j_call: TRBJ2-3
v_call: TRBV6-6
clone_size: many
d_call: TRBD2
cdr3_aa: ASSYGPGGTQY

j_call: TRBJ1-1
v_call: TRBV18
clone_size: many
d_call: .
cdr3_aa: ASSPGRSPRNTEAF

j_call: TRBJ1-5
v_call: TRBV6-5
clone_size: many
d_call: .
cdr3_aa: ASSPRAGPSNQPQH

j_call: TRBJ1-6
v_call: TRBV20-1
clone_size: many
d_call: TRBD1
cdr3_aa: SARPQGGNSPLH

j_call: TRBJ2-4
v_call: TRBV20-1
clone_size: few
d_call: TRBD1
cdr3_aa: SASRGMNIQY

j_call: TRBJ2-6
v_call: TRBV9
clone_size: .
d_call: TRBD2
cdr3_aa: ASSALAGGSGANVLT

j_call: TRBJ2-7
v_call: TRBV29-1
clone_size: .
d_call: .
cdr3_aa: SVAPGTNYEQY

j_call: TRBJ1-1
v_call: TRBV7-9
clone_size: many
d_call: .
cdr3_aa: ASSTQNTEAF

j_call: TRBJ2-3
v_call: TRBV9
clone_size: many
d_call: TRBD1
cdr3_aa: ASSVTWDRAAGDTQY

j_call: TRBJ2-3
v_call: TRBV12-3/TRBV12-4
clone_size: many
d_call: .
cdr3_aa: ASSLLGGADTQY

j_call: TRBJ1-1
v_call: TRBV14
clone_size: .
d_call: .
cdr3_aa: ASSHGLNTEAF

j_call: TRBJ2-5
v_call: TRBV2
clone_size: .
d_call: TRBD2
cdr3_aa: ASREKAGNPLLAQY

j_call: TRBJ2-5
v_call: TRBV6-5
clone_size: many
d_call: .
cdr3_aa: ASSYSLDVETQY

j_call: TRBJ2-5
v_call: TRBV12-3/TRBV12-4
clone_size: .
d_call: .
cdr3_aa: ASSLRGVETQY

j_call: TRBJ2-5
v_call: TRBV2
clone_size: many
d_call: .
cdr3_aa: ASGGARGETQY

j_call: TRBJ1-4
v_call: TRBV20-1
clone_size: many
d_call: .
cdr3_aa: SAGREKLF

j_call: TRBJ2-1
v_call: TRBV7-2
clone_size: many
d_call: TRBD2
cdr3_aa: ASSSSGVSYNEQF

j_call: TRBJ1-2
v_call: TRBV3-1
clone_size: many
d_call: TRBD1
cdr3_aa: ASSQAGQGGDYGYT

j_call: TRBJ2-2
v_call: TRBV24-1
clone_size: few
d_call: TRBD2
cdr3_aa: ATSALRGARGTGELF

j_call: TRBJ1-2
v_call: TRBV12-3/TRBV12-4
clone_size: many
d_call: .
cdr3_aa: ASSLWDRSAHGYT

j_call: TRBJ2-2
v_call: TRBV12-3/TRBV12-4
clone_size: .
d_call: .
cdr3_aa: ASSFFGQPNTGELF

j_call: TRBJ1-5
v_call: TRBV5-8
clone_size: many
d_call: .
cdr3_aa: ASARSQPQH

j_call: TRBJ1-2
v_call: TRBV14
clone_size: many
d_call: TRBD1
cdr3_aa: ASSQWTGGVYGYT

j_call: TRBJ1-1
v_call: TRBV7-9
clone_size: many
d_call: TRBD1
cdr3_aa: ASSLTGATEAF

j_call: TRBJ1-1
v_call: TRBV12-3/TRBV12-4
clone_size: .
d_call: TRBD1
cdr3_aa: ASSRRQGTNTEAF

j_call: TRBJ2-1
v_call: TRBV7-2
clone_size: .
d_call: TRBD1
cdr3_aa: ASSVKTGGAGGEQF

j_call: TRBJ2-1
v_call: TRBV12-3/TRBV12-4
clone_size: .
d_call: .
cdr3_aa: ASSLGGSSNEQF

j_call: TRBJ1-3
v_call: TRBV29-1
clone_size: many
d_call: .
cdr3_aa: SVVYREAGNTIY

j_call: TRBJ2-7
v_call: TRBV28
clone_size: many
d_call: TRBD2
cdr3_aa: ASSPALGGRFEQY